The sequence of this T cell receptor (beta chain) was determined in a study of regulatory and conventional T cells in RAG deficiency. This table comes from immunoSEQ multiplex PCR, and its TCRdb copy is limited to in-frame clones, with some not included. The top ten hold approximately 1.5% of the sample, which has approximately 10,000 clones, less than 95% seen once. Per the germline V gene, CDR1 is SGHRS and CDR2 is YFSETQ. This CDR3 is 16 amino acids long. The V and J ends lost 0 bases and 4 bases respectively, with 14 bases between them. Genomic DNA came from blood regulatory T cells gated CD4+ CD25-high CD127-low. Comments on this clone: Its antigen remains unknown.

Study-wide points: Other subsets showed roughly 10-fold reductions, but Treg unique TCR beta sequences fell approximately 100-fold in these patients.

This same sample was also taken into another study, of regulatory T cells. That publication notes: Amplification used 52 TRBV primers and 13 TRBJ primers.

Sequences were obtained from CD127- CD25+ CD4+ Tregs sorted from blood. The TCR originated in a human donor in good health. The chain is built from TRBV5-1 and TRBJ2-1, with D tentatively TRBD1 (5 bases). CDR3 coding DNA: TGCGCCAGCAGCTTGGCCGAGACAGAGCTTTACAATGAGCAGTTCTTC. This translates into CASSLAETELYNEQFF.